This TCR beta chain was recorded in a study of regulatory and conventional T cells in RAG deficiency. General study findings and limits: RAG-deficient patients showed markedly lower Shannon entropy and higher Simpson indices than control T-cell subsets. Omenn syndrome and CID/AS patients had around 100-fold fewer unique Treg TCR beta sequences, versus approximately 9.6-fold elsewhere.

Comments on this clone: What it binds is not known.

The sorted conventional CD4+ T cells were CD25-low and CD127-high, with genomic DNA sequenced. Germline lookup yields CDR1 SGHDT and CDR2 YYEEEE. The CDR3 sequence is 15 residues long. With V trimmed by 2 bases and J by 10 bases, 15 bases remained unmatched. Some clones are missing from TCRdb's copy, which holds only in-frame ones; the method was immunoSEQ multiplex PCR. The top ten clones hold over 0.15% of a sample with tens of thousands of clones, 90% to 95% of them seen once. In addition, the sample was reused for a study of regulatory T cells. That source notes: Amplification used 52 TRBV primers and 13 TRBJ primers.

This chain links TRBV5-6 with TRBJ2-7; TRBD1 agrees at 7 bases. Sequencing was carried out using CD25- CD4+ T cells sorted from blood. This receptor was identified in a human donor in good health. The chain's CDR3 is CASSFSGTAALLQYF. CDR3 DNA: TGTGCCAGCAGCTTTTCTGGGACAGCGGCCCTCTTACAGTACTTC.